A single sample gave rise to the 20 T cell receptor beta chains below, sequenced in a study of cytomegalovirus exposure and HLA in healthy donors (dated by TCRdb to 2016 to 2017). Libraries were prepared through the immunoSEQ multiplex PCR assay. A mixture of 60 forward primers for TCR Vbeta segments and 13 reverse primers for TCR Jbeta segments was used in the multiplex PCR. TCRdb mirrors the immuneACCESS table, restricted to in-frame sequences. Some clones are absent from its copies; in checked studies, under half trace to an unresolved V gene, and the reason for the others is unknown. In all, the sample holds about 71,000 clones, and roughly 70% of those were seen once. The ten largest clones represent roughly 10% of the sample. Sequencing input: PBMCs. These receptors all stem from a woman aged 50 to 65 in good health and CMV-seropositive.

The chain carries TRBV11-1 and TRBJ2-7; D remains ambiguous. The CDR3 covers 13 residues. CDR1 is SGHAT, CDR2 FQDESV, per germline (reference sequence). V was trimmed by 1 base and J by 6 bases, leaving 10 bases between them. The CDR3: CASSLDSIPEQYF. The CDR3 DNA is TGTGCCAGCAGCTTAGATAGCATTCCCGAGCAGTACTTC.

This clone was seen a handful of times. The chain has TRBV7-6 and TRBJ2-3; the match to TRBD2 covers 11 bases. The V and J ends lost 5 bases and 1 base, in that order; junction bases with no gene match: 5. Germline-derived CDR1 and CDR2 are SGHVS and FNYEAQ. CDR3 length: 16 residues. CDR3 region: CASSITSGSGTDTQYF. CDR3 sequence (DNA): TGTGCCAGCAGCATCACTAGCGGGAGTGGCACAGATACGCAGTATTTT.

CDR3 sequence: CASSSGRTGGQKAFF. The CDR3 DNA is TGTGCCAGCAGTTCAGGAAGAACAGGGGGCCAGAAAGCTTTCTTT. This chain connects TRBV6-5 to TRBJ1-1; 9 bases are a match to TRBD1. This CDR3 region has 15 residues. Germline V gene data show CDR1 as MNHEY and CDR2 as SVGAGI. Losses at the gene ends were 4 bases for V and 9 bases for J; bases not matched to a gene: 12.

The chain has TRBV19 and TRBJ2-3; 15 positions agree with TRBD2. V trimming: 5 bases; J trimming: 3 bases; junction bases outside the gene matches: 9. Germline assignment: CDR1 LNHDA and CDR2 SQIVND (reference sequence). The CDR3 consists of 18 residues. The CDR3 nucleotides read TGTGCCAGTAGTCTCGGACTAGCGGGGGGGCTAATGACAGATACGCAGTATTTT. As protein: CASSLGLAGGLMTDTQYF.

The genes are TRBV27 and TRBJ1-1, with 7 bases that match TRBD1. The germline gives CDR1 MNHEY, CDR2 SMNVEV (reference sequence). This CDR3 region has 14 residues. The trim removed 6 bases at V and 0 bases at J, leaving 4 bases unmatched. The CDR3 bases are TGTGCCAGCAGCCGGACAGGAGTGAACACTGAAGCTTTCTTT. It specifies CASSRTGVNTEAFF.

In its sample, this clone was seen a few times. The chain is built from TRBV5-1 and TRBJ2-7; tentatively, D is TRBD1 (6 bases). The CDR3 totals 15 residues. Germline V lookup: CDR1 SGHRS, CDR2 YFSETQ. Trimming took 4 bases from V and 0 from J, leaving 14 bases between them. The chain's CDR3 is CASSPRTEISYEQYF. The CDR3 bases are TGCGCCAGCAGCCCCCGGACAGAAATCTCCTACGAGCAGTACTTC.

The chain joins TRBV4-1 to TRBJ2-5; a possible D gene is TRBD2 (7 bases). The CDR3 extends over 16 amino acids. Between the trimmed V and J ends, which lost 4 bases and 5 bases, there was a span of 20 bases. Germline V lookup: CDR1 MGHRA, CDR2 YSYEKL. The CDR3 spells CASSPESPQGGETQYF. The CDR3, as DNA: TGCGCCAGCAGCCCCGAGTCGCCACAGGGAGGGGAGACCCAGTACTTC.

This clone was seen a few times. The chain is built from TRBV30 and TRBJ1-4; D is perhaps TRBD1 (6 bases). V dropped 4 bases and J dropped 6 bases, with 12 bases sitting between them. CDR1 is GTSNPN and CDR2 is SVGIG in the germline V gene (reference sequence). The CDR3 totals 13 residues. The CDR3 sequence: CAWIQGPYEKLFF. CDR3 DNA: TGTGCCTGGATTCAGGGGCCGTATGAAAAACTGTTTTTT.

This clone appeared a few times. J is TRBJ1-6 and V is TRBV5-1, with TRBD1 identical over 7 bases. The CDR3 spans 12 residues. With V trimmed by 7 bases and J by 9 bases, 4 bases remained unmatched. CDR1 and CDR2 from the germline V gene are SGHRS and YFSETQ. CDR3 in amino acids: CASSQGGSPLHF. As DNA, the CDR3 is TGCGCCAGCTCTCAGGGGGGTTCACCCCTCCACTTT.

The V call is TRBV10-3, the J call TRBJ2-3; no clear D. CDR1 and CDR2 (germline): ENHRY, SYGVKD. Trimming stripped 2 bases from V and 6 bases from J, with 15 bases between. The CDR3 length is 15 residues. The CDR3 spells CAISEPKQVPDTQYF. CDR3 in DNA: TGTGCCATCAGTGAGCCGAAACAAGTCCCCGATACGCAGTATTTT.

The CDR3 is CASSLQDTDTQYF. CDR3 coding DNA: TGTGCCAGCAGCCTACAGGATACAGATACGCAGTATTTT. The chain is built from TRBV5-4 and TRBJ2-3; possible D gene TRBD1, 5 bases. Germline loops: CDR1 SGHNT, CDR2 YYREEE (reference sequence). This CDR3 spans 13 amino acids. Trimming stripped 4 bases from V and 3 bases from J, with 9 bases between.

The V call is TRBV6-1, the J call TRBJ2-2; D may be TRBD1 (6 bases). The germline CDR1 and CDR2 sequences are MNHNS and SASEGT. Trimming took 7 bases from V and 2 from J, leaving 14 bases between them. The CDR3 runs to 15 residues. Here the CDR3 reads CASTLTGFNTGELFF. The CDR3 DNA follows: TGTGCCAGCACATTGACAGGCTTCAACACCGGGGAGCTGTTTTTT.

This clone was seen a few times. V usage is TRBV6-5 and J usage is TRBJ2-1; D remains unclear. The V gene's germline CDR1 is MNHEY and CDR2 SVGAGI. This CDR3 is 16 amino acids long. V dropped 2 bases and J dropped 1 base, with 12 bases sitting between them. CDR3 region: CASSYQIVGSYNEQFF. CDR3 DNA sequence: TGTGCCAGCAGTTACCAAATAGTTGGTTCCTACAATGAGCAGTTCTTC.

This clone appeared a few times. The chain recombines TRBV7-2 with TRBJ1-1; 7 bases match TRBD1. This CDR3 comprises 15 residues. Germline CDR1 SGHTA, CDR2 FQGNSA. The junction had 6 bases not matched to a gene; V was cut back by 0 bases and J by 5 bases. The DNA of the CDR3 is TGTGCCAGCAGCTTAGCCGACAGGGTGGGGACTGAAGCTTTCTTT. It codes for CASSLADRVGTEAFF.

The rearrangement links TRBV7-2 to TRBJ1-1; 8 positions agree with TRBD1. V gave up 0 bases and J gave up 3 bases; unmatched junction bases: 3. This CDR3 has 15 residues. Looked up from germline, CDR1 is SGHTA and CDR2 is FQGNSA. Here the CDR3 DNA reads TGTGCCAGCAGCTTAGCGCCAGGGGGCTACACTGAAGCTTTCTTT. Its protein product is CASSLAPGGYTEAFF.

This chain uses TRBV21-1 with TRBJ2-1; no check of the table's D call, TRBD1, against the DNA was made. TRBV21-1 is annotated as a pseudogene. The CDR3 runs to 14 residues. CDR3 nucleotides: TGTGCCAGCAGCTTCCGGGACAGGGGAAATGAGCAGTTCTTC. This encodes CASSFRDRGNEQFF.

The V call is TRBV4-1, the J call TRBJ2-2, with D unclear. Germline V gives CDR1 MGHRA, CDR2 YSYEKL. CDR3 size: 13 residues. Deletions cut 8 bases from V and 5 bases from J, with 12 bases between. This CDR3 is CASGPIGTGELFF. The CDR3 DNA is TGCGCCAGCGGGCCCATAGGTACCGGGGAGCTGTTTTTT.

The rearrangement links TRBV11-2 to TRBJ2-7; 8 nucleotides line up with TRBD2. Trimming took 1 base from V and 7 from J; bases not matched to a gene: 6. The CDR3 runs to 14 residues. Per the germline V gene, CDR1 is SGHAT and CDR2 is FQNNGV. This CDR3 reads CASSLGLALGEQYF. The CDR3 DNA reads TGTGCCAGCAGCTTAGGACTAGCGCTTGGGGAGCAGTACTTC.

This rearrangement joins TRBV5-1 to TRBJ2-2; tentatively, D is TRBD1 (5 bases). Germline loops: CDR1 SGHRS, CDR2 YFSETQ. The CDR3 runs 15 residues. V was pared by 2 bases and J by 6 bases, with 14 bases between. CDR3 DNA: TGCGCCAGCAGCTTATTTGGGGCAAACTCCGGGGAGCTGTTTTTT. This gives the protein CASSLFGANSGELFF.

The gene calls are TRBV27 and TRBJ2-1, with D tentatively TRBD2 (5 bases). The CDR3 is 16 amino acids. V was clipped by 2 bases and J by 0 bases, with 11 bases between them. Germline V CDR1 and CDR2: MNHEY, SMNVEV (reference sequence). DNA for the CDR3: TGTGCCAGCAGTTTAAGTGCGGGCGTCTCCTACAATGAGCAGTTCTTC. Protein: CASSLSAGVSYNEQFF.